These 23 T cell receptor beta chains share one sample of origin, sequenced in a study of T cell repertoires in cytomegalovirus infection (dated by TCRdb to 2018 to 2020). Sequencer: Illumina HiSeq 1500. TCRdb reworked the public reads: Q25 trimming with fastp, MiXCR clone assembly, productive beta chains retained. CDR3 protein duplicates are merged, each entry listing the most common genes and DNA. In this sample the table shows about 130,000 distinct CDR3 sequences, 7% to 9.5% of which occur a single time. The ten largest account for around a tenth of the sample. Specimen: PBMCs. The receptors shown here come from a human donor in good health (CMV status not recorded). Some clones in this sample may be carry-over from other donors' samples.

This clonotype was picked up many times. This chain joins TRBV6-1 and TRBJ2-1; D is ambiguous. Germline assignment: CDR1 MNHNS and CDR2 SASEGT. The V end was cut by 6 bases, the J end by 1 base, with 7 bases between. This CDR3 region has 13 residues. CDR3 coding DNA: TGTGCCAGCAGAAGGGTATCCTACAATGAGCAGTTCTTC. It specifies CASRRVSYNEQFF.

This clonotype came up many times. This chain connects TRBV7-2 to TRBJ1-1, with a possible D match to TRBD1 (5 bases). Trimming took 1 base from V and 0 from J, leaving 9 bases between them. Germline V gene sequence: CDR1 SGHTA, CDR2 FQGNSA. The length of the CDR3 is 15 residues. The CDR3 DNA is TGTGCCAGCAGCTTAGTTTCAGGGATGAACACTGAAGCTTTCTTT. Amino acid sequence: CASSLVSGMNTEAFF. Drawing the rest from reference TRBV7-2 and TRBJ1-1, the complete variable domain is GAGVSQSPSNKVTEKGKDVELRCDPISGHTALYWYRQSLGQGLEFLIYFQGNSAPDKSGLPSDRFSAERTGGSVSTLTIQRTQQEDSAVYLCASSLVSGMNTEAFFGQGTRLTVV.

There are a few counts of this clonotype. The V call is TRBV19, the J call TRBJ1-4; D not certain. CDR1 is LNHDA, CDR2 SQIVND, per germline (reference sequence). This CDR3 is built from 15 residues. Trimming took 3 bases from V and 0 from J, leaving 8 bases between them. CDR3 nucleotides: TGTGCCAGTAGTATCAACGTGGCAACTAATGAAAAACTGTTTTTT. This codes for CASSINVATNEKLFF.

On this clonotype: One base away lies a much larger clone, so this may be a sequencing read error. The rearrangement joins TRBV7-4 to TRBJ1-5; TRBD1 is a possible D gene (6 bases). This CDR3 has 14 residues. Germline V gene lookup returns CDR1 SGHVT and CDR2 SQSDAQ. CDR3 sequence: CASSLDSYNQAQHF. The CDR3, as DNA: TGTGCCAGCAGCCTGGACAGCTACAATCAGGCCCAGCATTTT.

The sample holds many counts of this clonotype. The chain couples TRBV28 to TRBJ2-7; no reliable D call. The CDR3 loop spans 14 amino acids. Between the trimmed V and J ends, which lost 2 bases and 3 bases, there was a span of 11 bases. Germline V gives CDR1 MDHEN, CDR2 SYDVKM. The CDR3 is CASSLRPSLYEQYF. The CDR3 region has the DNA TGTGCCAGCAGTTTAAGGCCGTCTCTCTACGAGCAGTACTTC.

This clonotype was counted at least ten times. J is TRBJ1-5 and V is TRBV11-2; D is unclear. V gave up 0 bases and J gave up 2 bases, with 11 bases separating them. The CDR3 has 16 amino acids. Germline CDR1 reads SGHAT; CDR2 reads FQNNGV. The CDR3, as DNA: TGTGCCAGCAGCTTAGACGTTGGGGTAGGCAATCAGCCCCAGCATTTT. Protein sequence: CASSLDVGVGNQPQHF.

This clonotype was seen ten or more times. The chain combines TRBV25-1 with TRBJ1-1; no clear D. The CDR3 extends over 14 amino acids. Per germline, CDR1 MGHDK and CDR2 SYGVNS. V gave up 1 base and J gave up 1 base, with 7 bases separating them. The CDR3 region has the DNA TGTGCCAGCAGTGAATCTGGAGAGAACACTGAAGCTTTCTTT. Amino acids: CASSESGENTEAFF.

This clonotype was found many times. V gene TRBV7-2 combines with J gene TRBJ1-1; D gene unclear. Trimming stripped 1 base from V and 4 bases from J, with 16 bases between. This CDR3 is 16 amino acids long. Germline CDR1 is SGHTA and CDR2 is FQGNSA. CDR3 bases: TGTGCCAGCAGCTTAGTAGGAACGGGTCGGGCCACTGAAGCTTTCTTT. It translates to CASSLVGTGRATEAFF.

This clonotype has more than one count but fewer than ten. CDR3 protein: CASSLRQVVDSPLHF. CDR3 nucleotides: TGCGCCAGCAGCCTCAGACAGGTTGTTGATTCACCCCTCCACTTT. The chain joins TRBV5-1 to TRBJ1-6; possibly TRBD1 for D (6 bases). The germline V and J ends were trimmed by 4 bases and 8 bases, with 16 bases remaining between them. CDR3 length: 15 amino acids. Germline CDR1 is SGHRS and CDR2 is YFSETQ.

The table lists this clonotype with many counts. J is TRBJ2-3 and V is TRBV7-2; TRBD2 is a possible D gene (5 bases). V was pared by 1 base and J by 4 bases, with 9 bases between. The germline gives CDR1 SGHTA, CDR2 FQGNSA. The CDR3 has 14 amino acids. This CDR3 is CASSLGAGADTQYF. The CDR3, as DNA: TGTGCCAGCAGCTTAGGGGCGGGTGCAGATACGCAGTATTTT.

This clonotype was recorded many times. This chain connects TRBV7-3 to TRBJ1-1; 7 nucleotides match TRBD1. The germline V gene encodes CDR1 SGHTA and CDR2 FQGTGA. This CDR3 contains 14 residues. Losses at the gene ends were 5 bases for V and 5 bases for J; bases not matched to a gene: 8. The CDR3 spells CASSMGTEATEAFF. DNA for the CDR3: TGTGCCAGCAGCATGGGGACAGAGGCGACTGAAGCTTTCTTT.

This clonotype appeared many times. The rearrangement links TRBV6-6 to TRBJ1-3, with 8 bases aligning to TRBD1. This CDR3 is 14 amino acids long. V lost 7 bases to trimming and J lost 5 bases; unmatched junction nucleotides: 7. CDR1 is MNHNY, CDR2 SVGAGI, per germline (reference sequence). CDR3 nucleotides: TGTGCCAGCACCCTCGACAGGGGCCGAAACACCATATATTTT. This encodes CASTLDRGRNTIYF.

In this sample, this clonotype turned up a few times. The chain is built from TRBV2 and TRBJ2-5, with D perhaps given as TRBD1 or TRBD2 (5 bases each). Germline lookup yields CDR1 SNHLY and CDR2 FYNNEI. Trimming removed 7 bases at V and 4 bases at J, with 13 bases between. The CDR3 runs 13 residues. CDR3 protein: CASTLEGRETQYF. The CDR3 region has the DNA TGTGCCAGCACCCTAGAGGGGCGAGAGACCCAGTACTTC.

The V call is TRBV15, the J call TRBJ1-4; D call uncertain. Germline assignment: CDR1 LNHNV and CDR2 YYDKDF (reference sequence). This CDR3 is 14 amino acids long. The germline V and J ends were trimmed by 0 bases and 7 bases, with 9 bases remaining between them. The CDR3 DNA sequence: TGTGCCACCAGCAGAGATCGGGGTGGTGAAAAACTGTTTTTT. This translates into CATSRDRGGEKLFF.

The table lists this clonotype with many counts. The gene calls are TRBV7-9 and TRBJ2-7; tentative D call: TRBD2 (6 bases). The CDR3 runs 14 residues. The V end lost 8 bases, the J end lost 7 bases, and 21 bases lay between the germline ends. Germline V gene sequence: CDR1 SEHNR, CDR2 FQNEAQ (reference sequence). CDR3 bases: TGTGCCAGCTCGAAGCCGGGCAGCGCGGGGGAGCAGTACTTC. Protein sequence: CASSKPGSAGEQYF.

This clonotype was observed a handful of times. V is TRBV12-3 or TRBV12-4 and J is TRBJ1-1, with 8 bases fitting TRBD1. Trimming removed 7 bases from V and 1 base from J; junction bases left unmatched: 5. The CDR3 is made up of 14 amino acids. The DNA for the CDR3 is TGTGCCAGCACCCAGGGGGCCGCGAACACTGAAGCTTTCTTT. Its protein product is CASTQGAANTEAFF.

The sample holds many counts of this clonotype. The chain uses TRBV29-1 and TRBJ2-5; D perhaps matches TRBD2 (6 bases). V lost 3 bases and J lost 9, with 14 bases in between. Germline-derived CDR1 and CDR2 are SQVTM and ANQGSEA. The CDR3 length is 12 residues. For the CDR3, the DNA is TGCAGCGTTGAGGGAGGAGCTGGGGCCCAGTACTTC. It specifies CSVEGGAGAQYF.

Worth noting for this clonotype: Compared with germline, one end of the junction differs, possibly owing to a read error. This chain's CDR3 is CASRGLNGQFF. In DNA, the CDR3 is TGTGCCAGCAGGGGTCTAAATGGGCAGTTCTTC. This chain uses TRBV28 with TRBJ2-1; D unclear. The CDR3 consists of 11 residues. Germline V gives CDR1 MDHEN, CDR2 SYDVKM.

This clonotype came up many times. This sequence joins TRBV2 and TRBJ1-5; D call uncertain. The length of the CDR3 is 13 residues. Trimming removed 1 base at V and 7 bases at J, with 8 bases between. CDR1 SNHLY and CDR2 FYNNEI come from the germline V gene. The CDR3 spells CASSEENYQPQHF. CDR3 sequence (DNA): TGTGCCAGCAGTGAAGAAAATTACCAGCCCCAGCATTTT.

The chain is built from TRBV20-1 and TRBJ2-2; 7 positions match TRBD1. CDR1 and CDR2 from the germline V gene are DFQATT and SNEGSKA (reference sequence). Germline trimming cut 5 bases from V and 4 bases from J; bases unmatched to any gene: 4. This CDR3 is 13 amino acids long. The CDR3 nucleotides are TGCAGTGCTTCACGGACAGGCACCGGGGAGCTGTTTTTT. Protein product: CSASRTGTGELFF.

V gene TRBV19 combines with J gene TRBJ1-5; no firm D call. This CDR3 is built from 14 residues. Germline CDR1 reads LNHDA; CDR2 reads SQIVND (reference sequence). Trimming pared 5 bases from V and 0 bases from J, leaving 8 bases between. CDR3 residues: CASSRTYSNQPQHF. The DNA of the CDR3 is TGTGCCAGTAGTCGGACCTATAGCAATCAGCCCCAGCATTTT.

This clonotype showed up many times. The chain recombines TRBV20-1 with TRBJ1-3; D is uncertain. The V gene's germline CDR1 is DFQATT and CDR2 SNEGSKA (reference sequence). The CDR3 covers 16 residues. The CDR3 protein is CSASSWAGQSGNTIYF. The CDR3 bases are TGCAGCGCCTCGAGTTGGGCAGGTCAATCTGGAAACACCATATATTTT.

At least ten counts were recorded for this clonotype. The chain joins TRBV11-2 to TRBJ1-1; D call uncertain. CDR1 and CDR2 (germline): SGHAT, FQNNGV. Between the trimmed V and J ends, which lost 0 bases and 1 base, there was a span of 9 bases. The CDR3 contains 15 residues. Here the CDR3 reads CASSLDSGRNTEAFF. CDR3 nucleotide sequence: TGTGCCAGCAGCTTAGATTCGGGAAGGAACACTGAAGCTTTCTTT.